These 14 T cell receptor beta chains were all obtained from the same sample, sequenced in a study of T cells in Graves' hyperthyroidism and ophthalmopathy. Amplification of TCR beta CDR3 regions used RNA as the template. HTBI primers were the set used in a first-round RT-PCR of the TCR CDR3. TCRdb used MiXCR to reprocess the multiplex PCR reads, holding one entry per CDR3 protein. The profile covers 75,000 to 100,000 distinct CDR3 sequences, with roughly 40% appearing a single time and about 10% taken by the ten largest. The sample comprised peripheral blood or thyroid tissue (not recorded which). All receptors come from a woman aged 25-40 years with Graves' hyperthyroidism.

Worth noting for this clonotype: This CDR3 is missing its conserved last phenylalanine or tryptophan, likely due to a read error. This chain connects TRBV2 to TRBJ1-2; D not resolved. Trimming stripped 4 bases from V and 2 bases from J, with 17 bases between. The CDR3 spans 16 residues. Germline values: CDR1 SNHLY, CDR2 FYNNEI. This chain's CDR3 is CASSGTTRDGNYGYTI. The CDR3 region has the DNA TGTGCCAGCAGTGGTACAACTCGAGACGGGAACTATGGCTACACCATC.

V gene TRBV10-3 combines with J gene TRBJ1-3; D is perhaps TRBD1 (5 bases). The CDR3 has 14 residues. The V gene's germline CDR1 is ENHRY and CDR2 SYGVKD. Trimming left V 3 bases short and J 0 bases short, with 6 bases between. The CDR3 region has the DNA TGTGCCATCAGTGACGACAGCTCTGGAAACACCATATATTTT. It codes for CAISDDSSGNTIYF.

This clonotype was seen at least ten times. V usage is TRBV2 and J usage is TRBJ1-1; TRBD1 is a possible D gene (5 bases). Germline CDR1 and CDR2: SNHLY and FYNNEI. The CDR3 runs 14 residues. The V gene lost 1 base and the J gene lost 5 bases, with 11 bases spanning the gap. CDR3 DNA: TGTGCCAGCAGTGAAGGATTCGAGGGGACTGAAGCTTTCTTT. Amino acids: CASSEGFEGTEAFF.

This clonotype was seen repeatedly, ten times or more. This sequence joins TRBV3-1 and TRBJ1-6; possibly TRBD1 for D (6 bases). The CDR3 is 15 residues long. Germline V CDR1 and CDR2: LGHDT, YNNKEL (reference sequence). The V end lost 5 bases, the J end lost 7 bases, and 15 bases lay between the germline ends. CDR3 DNA: TGTGCCAGCAGCTCGCTCGGGGGCCAAAATTCACCCCTCCACTTT. It translates to CASSSLGGQNSPLHF.

This clonotype was counted once. V usage is TRBV24-1 and J usage is TRBJ1-2, with 10 bases aligning to TRBD1. The CDR3 has 13 residues. V gave up 11 bases and J gave up 8 bases; unmatched junction bases: 10. The V gene's germline CDR1 is KGHDR and CDR2 SFDVKD. For the CDR3, the DNA is TGTGCCAGCAGACCCGGGACAGGGGACGGCTACACCTTC. This translates into CASRPGTGDGYTF.

This clonotype was counted ten times or more. The CDR3 bases are TGTGCCAGTAAGGAGCACGGCGGGGAGCTGTTTTTT. It encodes CASKEHGGELFF. The chain has TRBV19 and TRBJ2-2; D not resolved. Germline V gene lookup returns CDR1 LNHDA and CDR2 SQIVND (reference sequence). Trimming removed 7 bases from V and 7 bases from J, with 10 bases in between. This CDR3 is 12 amino acids long.

This chain connects TRBV28 to TRBJ1-1, with D possibly being TRBD1 (6 bases). This CDR3 has 14 residues. In germline, CDR1 is MDHEN, CDR2 SYDVKM. The V end was cut by 5 bases, the J end by 4 bases, with 14 bases between. CDR3 DNA: TGTGCCAGCAGTCCGGGGGGGGGCCTCACTGAAGCTTTCTTT. Translating it yields CASSPGGGLTEAFF.

Worth noting for this clonotype: A read error may produce the germline difference seen at one junction end. The genes are TRBV10-3 and TRBJ1-2; 12 bases fit TRBD1. CDR1 is ENHRY and CDR2 is SYGVKD in the germline V gene. This CDR3 is built from 15 residues. The CDR3 here is CASSRDRGHYYGYTF. The CDR3 nucleotides are TGTGCCAGCAGTAGGGACAGGGGGCATTACTATGGCTACACCTTC.

This clonotype was seen ten or more times. The chain couples TRBV20-1 to TRBJ2-7, with TRBD2 matching 15 bases. This CDR3 contains 17 residues. Germline V gene data show CDR1 as DFQATT and CDR2 as SNEGSKA (reference sequence). J gave up 1 base and V 6 bases, and 10 bases lay outside the gene matches. This CDR3 is CSAPSGLAGGPSYEQYF. CDR3 bases: TGCAGTGCCCCGTCGGGACTAGCGGGAGGCCCGTCCTACGAGCAGTACTTC.

This clonotype occurred many times. V and J are TRBV7-2 and TRBJ1-1; D gene unclear. V gave up 1 base and J gave up 6 bases, with 12 bases separating them. The CDR3 is 14 residues long. Germline V gives CDR1 SGHTA, CDR2 FQGNSA. CDR3 in amino acids: CASSLVQHGSEAFF. As DNA, the CDR3 is TGTGCCAGCAGCTTAGTCCAACATGGATCTGAAGCTTTCTTT.

This clonotype showed up many times. The chain has TRBV7-9 and TRBJ2-3; D remains ambiguous. CDR1 is SEHNR and CDR2 is FQNEAQ in the germline V gene (reference sequence). Trimming pared 3 bases from V and 4 bases from J, leaving 11 bases between. This CDR3 region has 14 residues. The CDR3 nucleotides read TGTGCCAGCAGCTTTCCCGAAGATCCAGATACGCAGTATTTT. Its protein product is CASSFPEDPDTQYF.

With respect to this clonotype: The conserved phenylalanine or tryptophan is not found at the CDR3 terminus, so this likely reflects a read error. The gene calls are TRBV10-3 and TRBJ2-5, with a possible D match to TRBD1 (8 bases). The germline gives CDR1 ENHRY, CDR2 SYGVKD. This CDR3 has 15 amino acids. Deletions cut 3 bases from V and 5 bases from J, with 16 bases between. The CDR3 coding sequence is TGTGCCATCAGTGAAAACAGGGGGGGGCAGGAGACCCAGTACCTC. Protein: CAISENRGGQETQYL.

In its sample, this clonotype was seen many times. The J gene is TRBJ2-7, the V gene TRBV28, with 7 bases identical to TRBD2. Germline assignment: CDR1 MDHEN and CDR2 SYDVKM. The CDR3 is made up of 14 amino acids. V lost 4 bases to trimming and J lost 5 bases; unmatched junction nucleotides: 8. The CDR3 DNA reads TGTGCCAGCAGTTGGACTAGTAACGGTGACGAGCAGTACTTC. This translates into CASSWTSNGDEQYF.

There are many counts of this clonotype. The chain joins TRBV28 to TRBJ1-3; D remains unclear. Between the trimmed V and J ends, which lost 0 bases and 8 bases, there was a span of 5 bases. There are 12 residues in the CDR3. Germline-derived CDR1 and CDR2 are MDHEN and SYDVKM. The DNA of the CDR3 is TGTGCCAGCAGTTTATGGTGGGACACCATATATTTT. This gives the protein CASSLWWDTIYF.